This TCR beta chain was sequenced in a study of regulatory T cells in long-lasting Graves disease. About the study: Disease was considered persistent Graves' disease after over 5 years of antithyroid drugs (with positive TSH receptor antibodies).

Arm-PCR of CDR3 regions and iRepertoire HTBI primers were the basis on which TCR beta libraries were built. TCRdb reprocessed the multiplex PCR reads with MiXCR, giving one entry per CDR3 protein. The table records roughly 500,000 distinct CDR3 sequences, about a fifth of them present only once. Study-wide results and limits: Accuracy could have been hurt by small sample size. Persistent-disease Graves' patients showed less TCR diversity than new cases.

Noted time point: persistent/refractory GD, antithyroid drugs over 5 years with positive TRAb. Scientists built the TCR library using RNA that was extracted from PBMCs. Patients with Graves' disease were diagnosed by American Thyroid Association guidelines. In its sample, this clonotype was seen a few times. Antigen specificity is unknown. CDR1 and CDR2 (germline): MNHEY, SMNVEV (reference sequence). This CDR3 is built from 15 residues. The trim removed 6 bases at V and 7 bases at J, leaving 11 bases unmatched. J is TRBJ2-7 and V is TRBV27, with 11 bases fitting TRBD2. The receptor was derived from a female donor with Graves disease. The sample consisted of peripheral blood mononuclear cells (PBMCs), taken when the disease was refractory, from a patient treated with antithyroid drugs. CDR3 nucleotide sequence: TGTGCCAGCAGCTTAGCGGGAGGGCTGGTGGGGGAGCAGTACTTC. This codes for CASSLAGGLVGEQYF.